This T cell receptor beta chain appears in the sequencing data of a study of blood T cells in healthy people across ages. Study-level points and caveats: A greater number of naive CD4+ cells and higher diversity distinguished long-lived donors from aged donors.

For the second PCR, which ran for 7 to 11 cycles, a sample-barcoded 5' primer and a J-beta primer mix were used. Each CDR3 protein gets one entry after TCRdb re-called the 5' RACE reads with MiXCR. The data show roughly 640,000 distinct CDR3 sequences, approximately 30% seen once. Germline assignment: CDR1 MNHEY and CDR2 SVGEGT. This CDR3 is 15 amino acids long. Trimming removed 5 bases from V and 3 bases from J; junction bases left unmatched: 4. This clonotype has a count of ten or more. What it binds is not known. The source is a woman of 80 years or more in good health. The sample taken for sequencing was blood. V and J are TRBV6-2 or TRBV6-3 and TRBJ2-1; the match to TRBD2 covers 10 bases. CDR3 amino acids: CASSDKRGGYNEQFF. In DNA form, the CDR3 reads TGTGCCAGCAGTGACAAGCGGGGGGGCTACAATGAGCAGTTCTTC.